These T cell receptor beta chains were read from a single sample in a study of beta chain features in type 1 diabetes. Data came from immunoSEQ multiplex PCR; TCRdb stores just in-frame clones and leaves some out. This table has 150,000 to 200,000 clones, approximately 62% appearing once. Sequencing input: naive CD4+ T cells from blood. The receptor set was obtained from a man in his thirties or forties with type 1 diabetes. Both conserved end residues are part of each CDR3. A D gene is named only where the DNA matches it firmly. Size tells how often a clone was seen (once, few, many) or the class of an expanded clone, and some rows leave it out.

size	V	D	J	CDR3	DNA
few	TRBV29-1	.	TRBJ2-7	CSVKQGSYEQYF	TGCAGCGTGAAACAGGGATCCTACGAGCAGTACTTC
.	TRBV30	TRBD1	TRBJ2-1	CACGQGPYNEQFF	TGTGCCTGTGGACAGGGACCCTACAATGAGCAGTTCTTC
few	TRBV25-1	TRBD1	TRBJ2-1	CASSTERDRANNEQFF	TGTGCCAGCAGTACCGAACGGGACAGAGCCAACAATGAGCAGTTCTTC
.	TRBV2	TRBD1	TRBJ2-5	CASSGTGLGTQYF	TGTGCCAGCAGTGGGACAGGGCTGGGGACCCAGTACTTC
.	TRBV28	TRBD1	TRBJ2-3	CASSSGTGGLGQYF	TGTGCCAGCAGTTCCGGGACAGGTGGGCTTGGGCAGTATTTT
.	TRBV7-9	TRBD2	TRBJ2-3	CASSLGAGDPSTDTQYF	TGTGCCAGCAGCTTAGGAGCGGGAGACCCTAGCACAGATACGCAGTATTTT
.	TRBV10-3	TRBD2	TRBJ2-1	CAINMGGTSSYNEQFF	TGTGCCATCAACATGGGGGGGACCAGCTCCTACAATGAGCAGTTCTTC
few	TRBV29-1	TRBD1	TRBJ1-1	CSVATGGPTEAFF	TGCAGCGTTGCGACAGGGGGCCCTACTGAAGCTTTCTTT
.	TRBV18	.	TRBJ2-3	CASSPAGSFTDTQYF	TGTGCCAGCTCACCAGCGGGGAGCTTCACAGATACGCAGTATTTT
.	TRBV7-2	.	TRBJ2-6	CASTAGALGANVLTF	TGTGCCAGCACAGCAGGGGCCCTTGGGGCCAACGTCCTGACTTTC
.	TRBV25-1	.	TRBJ2-1	CASSDLSSSYNEQFF	TGTGCCAGCAGTGATCTGTCGAGCTCCTACAATGAGCAGTTCTTC
.	TRBV5-1	.	TRBJ1-2	CASSLEGLRGYTF	TGCGCCAGCAGCTTGGAGGGATTGAGGGGCTACACCTTC
.	TRBV6-6	.	TRBJ2-3	CASTAYGTDTQYF	TGTGCCAGCACTGCGTATGGCACAGATACGCAGTATTTT
.	TRBV7-9	.	TRBJ2-1	CASSQDTREKQFF	TGCGCCAGCAGCCAAGATACACGGGAAAAGCAGTTCTTC
.	TRBV29-1	TRBD1	TRBJ2-1	CSVGTGVYNEQFF	TGCAGCGTTGGGACAGGGGTGTACAATGAGCAGTTCTTC
few	TRBV29-1	.	TRBJ2-5	CSVDRAAQETQYF	TGCAGCGTTGACCGGGCAGCACAAGAGACCCAGTACTTC
.	TRBV9	.	TRBJ1-4	CASSLPERGGKLFF	TGTGCCAGCAGCCTCCCAGAGAGAGGGGGAAAACTGTTTTTT
once	TRBV5-1	TRBD1	TRBJ2-7	CASSVGQAYEQYF	TGCGCCAGCAGCGTAGGACAGGCCTACGAGCAGTACTTC
.	TRBV9	.	TRBJ2-3	CASSVVEGGPGDTQYF	TGTGCCAGCAGCGTAGTGGAGGGGGGCCCGGGAGATACGCAGTATTTT
once	TRBV9	.	TRBJ2-2	CASSVGSQGQIRELFF	TGTGCCAGCAGCGTAGGATCCCAGGGGCAAATAAGGGAGCTGTTTTTT
.	TRBV7-2	.	TRBJ1-3	CASSLASLSSGNTIYF	TGTGCCAGCAGCTTAGCCAGCCTGTCCTCTGGAAACACCATATATTTT
.	TRBV6-5	.	TRBJ2-7	CASSRTWTAYEQYF	TGTGCCAGCAGTCGAACTTGGACAGCTTACGAGCAGTACTTC
.	TRBV13	.	TRBJ1-2	CASSLGGRGYGYTF	TGTGCCAGCAGCTTAGGAGGCAGGGGCTATGGCTACACCTTC
few	TRBV30	.	TRBJ2-7	CAWSVRTSEQYF	TGTGCCTGGAGTGTACGGACATCGGAGCAGTACTTC
.	TRBV29-1	TRBD1	TRBJ1-4	CSVGQGSEKLFF	TGCAGCGTTGGACAGGGTAGTGAAAAACTGTTTTTT
.	TRBV5-1	.	TRBJ2-2	CASSADTNTGELFF	TGCGCCAGCAGCGCGGACACGAACACCGGGGAGCTGTTTTTT
.	TRBV7-9	TRBD2	TRBJ2-3	CASSLTGRADTQYF	TGTGCCAGCAGCTTAACGGGGAGGGCAGATACGCAGTATTTT
.	TRBV18	.	TRBJ2-2	CASSPLGGNTGELFF	TGTGCCAGCTCACCGTTGGGAGGAAACACCGGGGAGCTGTTTTTT
few	TRBV14	.	TRBJ2-3	CASSQALGDTQYF	TGTGCCAGCAGCCAAGCTCTTGGTGATACGCAGTATTTT
.	TRBV5-4	.	TRBJ2-7	CASSLEGFYEQYF	TGTGCCAGCAGCTTGGAGGGGTTCTACGAGCAGTACTTC
.	TRBV7-2	TRBD2	TRBJ2-7	CASTIDSGGTAYEQYF	TGTGCCAGCACCATAGATTCGGGAGGTACGGCCTACGAGCAGTACTTC
.	TRBV30	TRBD1	TRBJ1-3	CAWSTGQGAGNTIYF	TGTGCCTGGAGTACTGGACAGGGGGCTGGAAACACCATATATTTT
.	TRBV2	TRBD2	TRBJ2-1	CASRLAGDNEQFF	TGTGCCAGCAGACTAGCGGGGGACAATGAGCAGTTCTTC
.	TRBV6-6	.	TRBJ1-1	CASSYSLGHNTEAFF	TGTGCCAGCAGTTACTCTTTGGGACACAACACTGAAGCTTTCTTT
.	TRBV7-9	.	TRBJ2-7	CASSPQGGPYEQYF	TGTGCCAGCAGCCCCCAGGGAGGTCCCTACGAGCAGTACTTC
once	TRBV25-1	TRBD1	TRBJ1-2	CASSETGNYGYTF	TGTGCCAGCAGTGAGACAGGGAACTATGGCTACACCTTC
.	TRBV30	.	TRBJ2-7	CAWTSPYEQYF	TGTGCCTGGACAAGTCCCTACGAGCAGTACTTC
.	TRBV7-6	.	TRBJ2-5	CASSLDRETQYF	TGTGCCAGCAGCTTAGACAGAGAGACCCAGTACTTC
few	TRBV5-1	TRBD2	TRBJ2-7	CASRTSGGHEQYF	TGCGCCAGCAGAACTAGCGGGGGCCACGAGCAGTACTTC
.	TRBV20-1	.	TRBJ1-2	CSADTEEGYTF	TGCAGTGCTGACACAGAGGAGGGCTACACCTTC
few	TRBV29-1	TRBD1	TRBJ2-6	CSVRNQGDNVLTF	TGCAGCGTCCGAAACCAGGGGGATAACGTCCTGACTTTC
.	TRBV5-1	.	TRBJ2-3	CASSPPGATSTDTQYF	TGCGCCAGCAGCCCCCCAGGAGCCACTAGCACAGATACGCAGTATTTT
.	TRBV25-1	.	TRBJ1-4	CASSEFWGRTNEKLFF	TGTGCCAGCAGTGAATTTTGGGGAAGGACTAATGAAAAACTGTTTTTT
.	TRBV30	.	TRBJ1-1	CAWSVPTGNTEAFF	TGTGCCTGGAGTGTCCCCACAGGGAACACTGAAGCTTTCTTT
.	TRBV13	.	TRBJ2-1	CASSLAGGSNEQFF	TGTGCCAGCAGCTTAGCAGGTGGGAGCAATGAGCAGTTCTTC
few	TRBV7-2	.	TRBJ2-7	CASSLSTGSGYEQYF	TGTGCCAGCAGCTTATCCACAGGGAGTGGTTACGAGCAGTACTTC
.	TRBV27	.	TRBJ1-1	CASSLSILRSGNTEAFF	TGTGCCAGCAGTTTATCGATCCTTCGGAGCGGGAACACTGAAGCTTTCTTT
few	TRBV30	.	TRBJ2-3	CAWSARTSDTQYF	TGTGCCTGGAGCGCCCGGACTTCAGATACGCAGTATTTT
.	TRBV7-2	.	TRBJ2-5	CASSLSRIQETQYF	TGTGCCAGCAGCTTAAGCAGGATCCAAGAGACCCAGTACTTC
.	TRBV2	.	TRBJ2-1	CALGVGAAREQFF	TGTGCCCTTGGGGTTGGGGCGGCGAGGGAGCAGTTCTTC
.	TRBV7-9	TRBD1	TRBJ1-2	CASSLPRQGYGYTF	TGTGCCAGCAGCTTACCCCGACAGGGGTATGGCTACACCTTC
.	TRBV16	.	TRBJ2-3	CASRPLRTRFITDTQYF	TGTGCCAGCAGACCGTTGCGTACCCGCTTTATCACAGATACGCAGTATTTT
.	TRBV5-6	TRBD2	TRBJ2-1	CASSQLAGQYNEQFF	TGTGCCAGCAGTCAACTAGCGGGGCAATACAATGAGCAGTTCTTC
.	TRBV30	.	TRBJ2-7	CAWSVPTRAVYEQYF	TGTGCCTGGAGTGTCCCGACCAGGGCCGTCTACGAGCAGTACTTC
.	TRBV29-1	.	TRBJ2-5	CSAGDREETQYF	TGCAGCGCCGGGGACCGCGAAGAGACCCAGTACTTC
.	TRBV14	.	TRBJ2-4	CASSLRLEGDIQYF	TGTGCCAGCAGCCTCCGACTAGAGGGGGACATTCAGTACTTC
few	TRBV10-3	TRBD2	TRBJ2-5	CAISDSGLAGQETQYF	TGTGCCATCAGTGATAGTGGACTAGCGGGGCAAGAGACCCAGTACTTC
few	TRBV30	.	TRBJ1-5	CAWSVLGQPQHF	TGTGCCTGGAGTGTACTGGGGCAGCCCCAGCATTTT
.	TRBV5-6	.	TRBJ1-2	CASSLVAERGYTF	TGTGCCAGCAGCTTGGTAGCGGAGCGCGGCTACACCTTC